The entry below gives a single TCR beta chain sequence along with its context. Its antigen is still unknown. This sample was taken from a study of breast tumors, draining lymph nodes, adjacent tissues. Findings and caveats of the study: Data only fit, rather than demonstrated, lymph node origin of most tumor T cells. Luminal-like breast cancer showed significantly greater tumor-nontumor repertoire similarity than basal-like breast cancer did.

Axillary draining lymph nodes of breast cancer patients supplied the node samples. Each CDR3 protein gets one entry after TCRdb re-called the multiplex PCR reads with MiXCR. The sample shows approximately 280,000 distinct CDR3 sequences, more than 30% of them seen only once. This clonotype was obtained from a female donor with breast cancer. Some clones in this sample may be carry-over from other donors' samples. Sequenced: axillary lymph node tissue.

This CDR3 reads CAGSVTGTRTDTQYF. The CDR3 DNA reads as TGTGCTGGCAGCGTAACCGGGACTAGGACAGATACGCAGTATTTT. The V call is TRBV9, the J call TRBJ2-3, with 8 nucleotides matching TRBD2. CDR3 length equals 15 residues. Germline values: CDR1 SGDLS, CDR2 YYNGEE.